These 14 T cell receptor beta chains came from one sample sequenced in a study of blood T cell repertoires in COVID-19. Profiled with immunoSEQ multiplex PCR; TCRdb holds only in-frame clones, not every one. The sample includes tens of thousands of clones, around 89% of them seen just once. Material for sequencing was peripheral blood. These receptor sequences come from a man between 45 and 60 years old with COVID-19, enrolled during active disease.

The gene calls are TRBV9 and TRBJ2-5, with TRBD1 matching over 7 bases. CDR1 and CDR2 from the germline V gene are SGDLS and YYNGEE. The CDR3 is 16 residues long. V lost 3 bases, J lost 2 bases, and 10 bases stayed unmatched. The CDR3 reads CASSGPTGVGQETQYF. For the CDR3, the DNA is TGTGCCAGCAGCGGGCCTACAGGGGTCGGTCAAGAGACCCAGTACTTC.

The chain has TRBV14 and TRBJ1-2; D might be TRBD1 (6 bases). Germline lookup yields CDR1 SGHDN and CDR2 FVKESK. There are 17 residues in the CDR3. V dropped 0 bases and J dropped 4 bases, with 18 bases sitting between them. DNA of the CDR3: TGTGCCAGCAGCCAAGATCAGCGCCGGAGGGGGGGCTATGGCTACACCTTC. It translates to CASSQDQRRRGGYGYTF.

The chain uses TRBV23-1 and TRBJ1-5; 9 nucleotides line up with TRBD1. TRBV23-1 is an ORF, with its function uncertain. This CDR3 spans 16 amino acids. With 2 bases clipped from V and 0 bases from J, the junction kept 2 bases outside the gene matches. The CDR3 reads CASSQGQGNSNQPQHF. CDR3 in DNA: TGCGCCAGCAGTCAAGGACAGGGGAATAGCAATCAGCCCCAGCATTTT.

V and J are TRBV28 and TRBJ2-2; D might be TRBD2 (6 bases). This CDR3 is 14 amino acids long. Trimming took 8 bases from V and 1 from J, leaving 11 bases between them. CDR1 is MDHEN, CDR2 SYDVKM, per germline. CDR3 in DNA: TGTGCCAGCTTAGCGGTCCAGAACACCGGGGAGCTGTTTTTT. Amino acids: CASLAVQNTGELFF.

V and J are TRBV5-1 and TRBJ2-7; maybe TRBD2 (7 bases). The CDR3 has 14 residues. Germline-derived CDR1 and CDR2 are SGHRS and YFSETQ. The V end lost 2 bases, the J end lost 3 bases, and 12 bases lay between the germline ends. CDR3 DNA sequence: TGCGCCAGCAGCTTAGGGGGGGCCCACTACGAGCAGTACTTC. Translating gives CASSLGGAHYEQYF.

The rearrangement links TRBV2 to TRBJ1-6; 7 bases match TRBD1. V shed 5 bases, J shed 4 bases, and the junction held 8 bases outside the gene matches. Germline lookup yields CDR1 SNHLY and CDR2 FYNNEI. This CDR3 is 16 amino acids long. CDR3 in amino acids: CASSSFPGQYNSPLHF. In nucleotides, the CDR3 is TGTGCCAGCAGTTCTTTTCCGGGACAGTATAATTCACCCCTCCACTTT. Together with reference TRBV2 and TRBJ1-6, the CDR3 gives the full variable domain: EPEVTQTPSHQVTQMGQEVILRCVPISNHLYFYWYRQILGQKVEFLVSFYNNEISEKSEIFDDQFSVERPDGSNFTLKIRSTKLEDSAMYFCASSSFPGQYNSPLHFGNGTRLTVT.

The chain is built from TRBV4-1 and TRBJ1-5, with D tentatively TRBD1 (5 bases). The ends were cut back, 0 bases at V and 2 bases at J, with 14 bases in the middle. This CDR3 region has 17 residues. Germline V gives CDR1 MGHRA, CDR2 YSYEKL. CDR3 sequence: CASSQDTSTGRNQPQHF. As DNA, the CDR3 is TGCGCCAGCAGCCAAGATACTTCCACAGGCCGCAATCAGCCCCAGCATTTT.

The chain's CDR3 is CSASVTSGGPVGQFF. Written as DNA, the CDR3 is TGCAGTGCTAGTGTAACTAGCGGGGGGCCTGTGGGGCAGTTCTTC. This chain uses TRBV20-1 with TRBJ2-1; 12 nucleotides match TRBD2. CDR1 is DFQATT, CDR2 SNEGSKA, per germline (reference sequence). The CDR3 is 15 amino acids. V lost 3 bases and J lost 12; bases outside the gene matches: 12.

The V call is TRBV7-2, the J call TRBJ1-3; D uncertain. Trimming stripped 4 bases from V and 2 bases from J, with 12 bases between. The length of the CDR3 is 15 residues. CDR1 is SGHTA, CDR2 FQGNSA, per germline. The CDR3 spells CASSSSTKTGNTIYF. For the CDR3, the DNA is TGTGCCAGCAGCTCATCGACAAAGACTGGAAACACCATATATTTT.

The chain recombines TRBV5-1 with TRBJ2-5, with D possibly matching TRBD1 (6 bases). The CDR3 consists of 14 residues. V lost 0 bases to trimming and J lost 2 bases, with 8 bases between them. Germline V gene data show CDR1 as SGHRS and CDR2 as YFSETQ. CDR3 sequence (DNA): TGCGCCAGCAGCTTGGGGGACACTCAAGAGACCCAGTACTTC. Translation gives CASSLGDTQETQYF.

The J gene is TRBJ2-1, the V gene TRBV7-2; TRBD2 matches at 8 bases. CDR3 length: 15 residues. Per germline, CDR1 SGHTA and CDR2 FQGNSA. The V gene end was trimmed by 1 base and the J gene end by 7 bases; junction bases not matched to a gene: 6. CDR3 DNA: TGTGCCAGCAGCTTAGGGCGGGGGGTAAGAAATGAGCAGTTCTTC. Residues: CASSLGRGVRNEQFF.

V and J are TRBV3-1 (or the pseudogene TRBV3-2) and TRBJ1-2, with D maybe TRBD1 (5 bases). V gave up 0 bases and J gave up 9 bases, with 11 bases separating them. This CDR3 has 13 residues. Germline V gene sequence: CDR1 LGHDT, CDR2 YNNKEL (reference sequence). CDR3 sequence (DNA): TGTGCCAGCAGCCAAGACGTTCAGGGTAGCTACACCTTC. It yields the protein CASSQDVQGSYTF.

As to this clone: An end of the junction does not agree with germline; a read error may underlie this. The rearrangement links TRBV7-7 to TRBJ1-6; D call uncertain. The CDR3 extends over 15 amino acids. CDR1 is SSHAT and CDR2 is FNYEAQ in the germline V gene (reference sequence). The CDR3 is CASKQTGGRDSPLHF. DNA for the CDR3: TGTGCTAGCAAGCAGACGGGAGGAAGGGATTCACCCCTCCACTTT.

This clone was recorded once. The chain is built from TRBV30 and TRBJ1-6; D remains unclear. Trimming cost V 1 base and J 9 bases, with 13 bases left between them. Germline CDR1 reads GTSNPN; CDR2 reads SVGIG (reference sequence). The CDR3 contains 14 residues. CDR3 coding DNA: TGTGCCTGGAGTGGGACTCATACGGCTTCACCCCTCCACTTT. This gives the protein CAWSGTHTASPLHF.